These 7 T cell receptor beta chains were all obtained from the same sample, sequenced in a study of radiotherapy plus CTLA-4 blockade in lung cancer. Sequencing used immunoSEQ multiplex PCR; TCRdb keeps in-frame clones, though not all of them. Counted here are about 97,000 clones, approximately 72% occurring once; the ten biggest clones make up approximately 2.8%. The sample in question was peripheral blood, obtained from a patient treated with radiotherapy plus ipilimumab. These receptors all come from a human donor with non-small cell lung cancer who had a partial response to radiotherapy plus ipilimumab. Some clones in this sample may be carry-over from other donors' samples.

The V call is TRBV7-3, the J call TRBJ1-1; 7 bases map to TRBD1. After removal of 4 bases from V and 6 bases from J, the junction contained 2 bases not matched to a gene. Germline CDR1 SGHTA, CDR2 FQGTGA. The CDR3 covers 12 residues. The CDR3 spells CASSSGGPEAFF. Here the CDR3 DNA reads TGTGCCAGCAGCTCAGGGGGGCCTGAAGCTTTCTTT.

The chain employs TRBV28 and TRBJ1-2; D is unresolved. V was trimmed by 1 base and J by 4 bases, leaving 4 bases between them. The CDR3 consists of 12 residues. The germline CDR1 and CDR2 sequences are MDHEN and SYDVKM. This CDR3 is CASSLSSYGYTF. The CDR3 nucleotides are TGTGCCAGCAGTTTATCGAGCTATGGCTACACCTTC.

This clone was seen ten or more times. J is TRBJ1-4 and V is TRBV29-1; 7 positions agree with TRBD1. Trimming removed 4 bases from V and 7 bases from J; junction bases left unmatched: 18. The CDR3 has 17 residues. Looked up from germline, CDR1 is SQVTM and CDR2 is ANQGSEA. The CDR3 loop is CSVAGTEPAGGFEKLFF. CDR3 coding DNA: TGCAGCGTTGCTGGGACAGAACCTGCAGGGGGATTTGAAAAACTGTTTTTT.

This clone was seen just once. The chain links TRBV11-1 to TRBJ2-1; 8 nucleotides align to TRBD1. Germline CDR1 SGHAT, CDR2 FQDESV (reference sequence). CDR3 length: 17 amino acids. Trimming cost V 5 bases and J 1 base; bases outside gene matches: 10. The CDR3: CASSPWDRIISYNEQFF. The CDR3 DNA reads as TGTGCCAGCAGCCCATGGGACAGGATTATTTCCTACAATGAGCAGTTCTTC.

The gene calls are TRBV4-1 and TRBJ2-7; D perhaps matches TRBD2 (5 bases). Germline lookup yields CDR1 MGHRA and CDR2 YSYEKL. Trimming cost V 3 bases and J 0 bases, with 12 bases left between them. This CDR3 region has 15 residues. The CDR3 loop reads CASSHNEGNSYEQYF. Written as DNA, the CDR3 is TGCGCCAGCAGCCACAATGAGGGTAACTCCTACGAGCAGTACTTC.

The CDR3 DNA is TGTGCCAGCAGTATAGCGGGAGCTCTCTACGAGCAGTACTTC. It codes for CASSIAGALYEQYF. The chain links TRBV2 to TRBJ2-7; TRBD2 agrees at 9 bases. With 5 bases clipped from V and 3 bases from J, the junction kept 5 bases outside the gene matches. This CDR3 comprises 14 residues. Germline-derived CDR1 and CDR2 are SNHLY and FYNNEI.

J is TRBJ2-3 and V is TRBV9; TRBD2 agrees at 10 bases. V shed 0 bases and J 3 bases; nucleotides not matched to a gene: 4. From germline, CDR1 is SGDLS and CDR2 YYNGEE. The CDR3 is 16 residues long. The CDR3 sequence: CASSVASLAGTDTQYF. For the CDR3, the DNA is TGTGCCAGCAGCGTAGCGTCACTAGCGGGGACAGATACGCAGTATTTT.